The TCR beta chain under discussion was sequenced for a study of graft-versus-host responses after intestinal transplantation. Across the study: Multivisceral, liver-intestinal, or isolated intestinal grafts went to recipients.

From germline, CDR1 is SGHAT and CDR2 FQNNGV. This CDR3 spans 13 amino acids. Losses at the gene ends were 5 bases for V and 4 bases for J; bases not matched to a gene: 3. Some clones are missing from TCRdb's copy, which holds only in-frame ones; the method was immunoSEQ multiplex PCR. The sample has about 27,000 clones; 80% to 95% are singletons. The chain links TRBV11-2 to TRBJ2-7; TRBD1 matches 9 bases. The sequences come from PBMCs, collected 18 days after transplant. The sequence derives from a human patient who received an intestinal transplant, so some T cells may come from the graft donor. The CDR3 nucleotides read TGTGCCAGCAGCAAGGGACAGGGTTACGAGCAGTACTTC. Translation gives CASSKGQGYEQYF.